Sequencing of this TCR beta chain was carried out in a study of T cell clonotyping in hematopoietic cell transplantation. Using immunoSEQ multiplex PCR, the repertoire was profiled, and TCRdb retains in-frame clones only, with some absent. The repertoire holds around 14,000 clones, with approximately 93% as singletons. V lost 4 bases, J lost 2 bases, and 14 bases lay in between. Germline CDR1 and CDR2: SGHRS and YFSETQ. This CDR3 is built from 15 residues. This receptor was obtained from a male patient between 60 and 69 years old who had an allogeneic stem cell transplant from an unrelated donor, so the T cells may come from the graft donor. Some clones in this sample may be carry-over from other donors' samples. Sequenced here: PBMCs, sampled 30 days after allogeneic stem cell transplant. The chain combines TRBV5-1 with TRBJ2-3; no definite D call. The CDR3 region has the DNA TGCGCCAGCAGCGCCGACGCGGTCTTCACAGATACGCAGTATTTT. Amino acids: CASSADAVFTDTQYF.